This T cell receptor (beta chain) was recovered during a study of blood T cells in healthy people across ages. This clonotype was seen ten or more times. Per germline, CDR1 SGHRS and CDR2 YFSETQ. This CDR3 is 12 amino acids long. The authors ran a second PCR of 7 to 11 cycles using a sample-barcoded 5' primer and a J-beta primer mix. MiXCR, applied by TCRdb to the 5' RACE reads, yields one record per CDR3 protein. The top ten clones hold 5% to 7% of a sample with about 1.4 million distinct CDR3 sequences, approximately 60% of them seen once. The sequence derives from a man younger than 35 in good health. Sequenced input: blood. The chain has TRBV5-1 and TRBJ2-4; TRBD1 agrees at 7 bases. The last part of the DNA fits TRBJ2-7 better; the J call may be wrong. The chain's CDR3 is CASSLTGSEQYF. CDR3 coding DNA: TGCGCCAGCAGCCTGACAGGGTCCGAGCAGTACTTC.